A selection of T cell receptor beta chains follows, all from one sample in a study of T cells expressing NK-cell markers. No DNA is given; TCRdb re-called the 5' RACE reads and lists each CDR3 protein once. The sample totals 150,000 or so distinct CDR3 sequences. The sequencing sample was made of blood T cells: a sorted CD56 or NKG2C T cell subset, CD4+ or CD8+ T cells, or bulk PBMC T cells (not recorded which). These receptors were taken from a woman between 18 and 70 years old in good health. The CDR3 runs from the conserved cysteine through the conserved F or W.

CDR3aa	v_gene	j_gene	len
CASSSSPVGSNQPQHF	TRBV5-1	TRBJ1-5	16
CASSPAGLRETQYF	TRBV5-1	TRBJ2-5	14
CASSVSSGPVTTQYF	TRBV9	TRBJ2-3	15
CSASWRGKETQYF	TRBV20-1	TRBJ2-5	13
CSVGTGGNTIYF	TRBV29-1	TRBJ1-3	12
CASSLVVPSGSGELFF	TRBV7-8	TRBJ2-2	16
CASSLVGGPSTDTQYF	TRBV11-2	TRBJ2-3	16
CASTLAGLTYEQYF	TRBV6-2/TRBV6-3	TRBJ2-7	14
CASSDSDRGNQPQHF	TRBV12-3/TRBV12-4	TRBJ1-5	15
CASSQGDNSGYGYTF	TRBV4-2	TRBJ1-2	15
CASSRLAGGPEQYF	TRBV2	TRBJ2-7	14
CASSYMGNTDTQYF	TRBV6-5	TRBJ2-3	14
CASSPLLWGRDEQFF	TRBV18	TRBJ2-1	15
CSASPGPSGANVLTF	TRBV20-1	TRBJ2-6	15
CASSLEVTAEAFF	TRBV7-9	TRBJ1-1	13
CASSQERSTLNTEAFF	TRBV4-1	TRBJ1-1	16
CAISDIKGDGNTIYF	TRBV10-3	TRBJ1-3	15
CASSFFEGAKNIQYF	TRBV27	TRBJ2-4	15
CASNLLATYGTDTQYF	TRBV27	TRBJ2-3	16
CASSHIGVAGANVLTF	TRBV14	TRBJ2-6	16
CASSKTGATGNTIYF	TRBV12-3/TRBV12-4	TRBJ1-3	15
CASSPGQTLSYEQYF	TRBV5-6	TRBJ2-7	15
CASFAGATEAFF	TRBV6-5	TRBJ1-1	12
CSVVRGAGTDTQYF	TRBV29-1	TRBJ2-3	14
CASSTGQGRVSPLHF	TRBV5-1	TRBJ1-6	15
CASSATGGQETQYF	TRBV9	TRBJ2-5	14
CASSLSQGRYIQYF	TRBV5-1	TRBJ2-4	14
CASSLATAPGANVLTF	TRBV5-1	TRBJ2-6	16
CASSPAQDRVNEQFF	TRBV4-1	TRBJ2-1	15
CASSPTTGGYNSPLHF	TRBV5-1	TRBJ1-6	16
CAWTLPSQETQYF	TRBV30	TRBJ2-5	13
CASSLDLRDTIYF	TRBV12-3/TRBV12-4	TRBJ1-3	13
CASSQFAQGRRGYEQYF	TRBV4-1	TRBJ2-7	17
CASSLEGDTGELFF	TRBV5-4	TRBJ2-2	14
CSARGRGKETQYF	TRBV20-1	TRBJ2-5	13
CASSLNSPEDRVVSPLHF	TRBV5-1	TRBJ1-6	18
CSASRDSQPQHF	TRBV20-1	TRBJ1-5	12
CASSARLAGGPVGEQFF	TRBV5-1	TRBJ2-1	17